The TCR beta chain described here comes from a study of vaccination effects on CD4 cells after COVID-19. Comment on this clone: What it recognizes is unknown.

Repertoires were generated with immunoSEQ multiplex PCR, while TCRdb's copy carries only in-frame clones and drops some. This table holds 50,000 to 60,000 clones, roughly 70% found once. CD4+ T cells specific for antigen were expanded with viral peptide pools by the ViraFEST assay before sequencing. Following culture for nine to ten days, CD4+ T cells were isolated. Nucleocapsid antibody tests were negative, and the vaccine recipients had no prior SARS-CoV-2 infection. Sequencing was performed on CD4+ T cells from PBMCs cultured with SARS-CoV-2 spike peptides, taken before COVID-19 vaccination. The TCR comes from a human donor who received a COVID-19 vaccine.

The CDR3 DNA follows: TGTGCCAGCAGTTCTCCTCCCTACGAGCAGTACTTC. Its protein product is CASSSPPYEQYF. The chain combines TRBV27 with TRBJ2-7; no definite D call. CDR3 length: 12 amino acids. Germline assignment: CDR1 MNHEY and CDR2 SMNVEV (reference sequence). V was cut by 4 bases and J by 2 bases, with 6 bases left in between.